The 10 T cell receptor beta chains below come from one sample, sequenced in a study of T cell responses to AZD1222 COVID-19 vaccine. Produced via immunoSEQ multiplex PCR; TCRdb's table is partial and in-frame only. The sample records about 89,000 clones, about 90% being singletons. Material: peripheral blood, obtained on day 0 of MenACWY control vaccination. These receptors were collected from an adult in good health.

The V gene is TRBV28, the J gene TRBJ1-6, with 9 bases aligning to TRBD1. J gave up 8 bases and V 5 bases, and 10 bases lay outside the gene matches. This CDR3 has 16 residues. CDR1 and CDR2 (germline): MDHEN, SYDVKM. In DNA, the CDR3 is TGTGCCAGCAGTACCGGGACAGGGTATACGCATTCACCCCTCCACTTT. Encoded protein: CASSTGTGYTHSPLHF.

The chain uses TRBV10-1 and TRBJ1-5, with D possibly TRBD1 on 6 matching bases. V lost 6 bases to trimming and J lost 4 bases, with 13 bases between them. CDR1 and CDR2 (germline): WNHNN, SYGVQD (reference sequence). This CDR3 region has 14 residues. The CDR3 DNA sequence: TGCGCCAGCAGCACAGGGACTGGGAATCAGCCCCAGCATTTT. It specifies CASSTGTGNQPQHF.

The genes are TRBV5-1 and TRBJ2-7, with 7 bases that match TRBD2. The CDR3 totals 14 residues. CDR1 and CDR2 (germline): SGHRS, YFSETQ. J gave up 6 bases and V 0 bases, and 6 bases lay outside the gene matches. CDR3 residues: CASSLGSGTIEQYF. CDR3 coding DNA: TGCGCCAGCAGCTTGGGATCCGGGACTATCGAGCAGTACTTC.

The chain couples TRBV19 to TRBJ2-1, with 9 bases fitting TRBD2. V shed 5 bases, J shed 4 bases, and the junction held 6 bases outside the gene matches. In germline, CDR1 is LNHDA, CDR2 SQIVND (reference sequence). This CDR3 spans 15 amino acids. The CDR3 spells CASSRAGGPYNEQFF. In DNA, the CDR3 is TGTGCCAGTAGTCGGGCGGGAGGGCCATACAATGAGCAGTTCTTC.

This clone was picked up a small number of times. The chain recombines TRBV7-9 with TRBJ2-3; 15 bases match TRBD2. The CDR3 contains 16 residues. The V gene end was trimmed by 7 bases and the J gene end by 3 bases; junction bases not matched to a gene: 5. Germline V gives CDR1 SEHNR, CDR2 FQNEAQ (reference sequence). CDR3 region: CASTKGLAGGTDTQYF. The DNA of the CDR3 is TGTGCCAGCACGAAGGGACTAGCGGGAGGTACAGATACGCAGTATTTT.

The gene calls are TRBV2 and TRBJ1-2; D is perhaps TRBD1 (5 bases). The germline V gene encodes CDR1 SNHLY and CDR2 FYNNEI. The V and J ends lost 3 bases and 4 bases respectively, with 15 bases between them. The CDR3 runs 15 residues. The CDR3 here is CASSDLRGTFYGYTF. As DNA, the CDR3 is TGTGCCAGCAGTGATCTACGGGGGACTTTCTATGGCTACACCTTC.

The gene calls are TRBV6-5 and TRBJ1-1; no clear D gene. The CDR3 is 15 residues long. V was cut by 4 bases and J by 0 bases, with 12 bases left in between. Germline values: CDR1 MNHEY, CDR2 SVGAGI. The CDR3 region is CASSFAQLMNTEAFF. CDR3 coding DNA: TGTGCCAGCAGTTTCGCACAGTTAATGAACACTGAAGCTTTCTTT.

V usage is TRBV6-6 and J usage is TRBJ2-3; 16 bases map to TRBD2. CDR1 is MNHNY, CDR2 SVGAGI, per germline (reference sequence). The V and J ends lost 5 bases and 4 bases, in that order; junction bases with no gene match: 3. The CDR3 covers 16 residues. The CDR3: CASSTGLAGGADTQYF. DNA of the CDR3: TGTGCCAGCAGTACGGGACTAGCGGGAGGGGCAGATACGCAGTATTTT.

This chain uses TRBV28 with TRBJ1-2; TRBD1 agrees at 9 bases. The CDR3 contains 14 residues. The germline V gene has CDR1 MDHEN and CDR2 SYDVKM. V gave up 6 bases and J gave up 4 bases; unmatched junction bases: 6. The CDR3 sequence is CASRARDRAYGYTF. The CDR3 DNA reads as TGTGCCAGCAGGGCCCGGGACAGGGCCTATGGCTACACCTTC.

The chain employs TRBV10-3 and TRBJ1-2; 9 bases line up with TRBD1. The CDR3 has 15 amino acids. The trim removed 0 bases at V and 8 bases at J, leaving 7 bases unmatched. CDR1 is ENHRY and CDR2 is SYGVKD in the germline V gene. CDR3 protein: CAISESGQGNVGYTF. CDR3 nucleotide sequence: TGTGCCATCAGTGAGTCGGGACAGGGAAATGTCGGCTACACCTTC.